Shown below are 13 T cell receptor beta chains from a single sample sequenced in a study of molecular identifiers for immune sequencing clone quantification (dated by TCRdb to the late 2010s). Library preparation employed PCR. The run used a NextSeq 500. Using fastp at Q25 and MiXCR, TCRdb reprocessed the public reads and kept productive beta chains. Each entry is one CDR3 protein sequence, shown with its most common DNA and genes. The sample yields approximately 630,000 distinct CDR3 sequences; 25% were counted once. The ten biggest clones cover about 0.73% of the sample. The sequencing sample was made of naive CD8+ T cells from blood, with Jurkat cell RNA spiked in. In light of the paper, this sample's cell subset or site label describes: FACS-sorted CD8+CD4-CCR7+CD45RA+ naive T cells. These receptors all come from a human donor in good health. Some libraries in this study had Jurkat cell RNA spiked in.

This clonotype was recorded at least ten times. V gene TRBV6-6 combines with J gene TRBJ1-5, with no clear D. CDR3 length: 12 amino acids. Germline V gene sequence: CDR1 MNHNY, CDR2 SVGAGI (reference sequence). Trimming took off 6 bases at V and 8 bases at J, with 11 bases between the two ends. Here the CDR3 DNA reads TGTGCCAGCAGCCCGACCGGGAAGCCCCAGCATTTT. This translates into CASSPTGKPQHF.

The V and J genes are TRBV11-2 and TRBJ2-2, with D possibly TRBD1 on 6 matching bases. From germline, CDR1 is SGHAT and CDR2 FQNNGV. CDR3 size: 17 residues. Trimming took 2 bases from V and 2 from J, leaving 15 bases between them. The CDR3 reads CASSLSLWTANTGELFF. The CDR3 bases are TGTGCCAGCAGCTTAAGTCTCTGGACAGCTAACACCGGGGAGCTGTTTTTT. The whole variable domain, filled in from reference TRBV11-2 and TRBJ2-2, reads EAGVAQSPRYKIIEKRQSVAFWCNPISGHATLYWYQQILGQGPKLLIQFQNNGVVDDSQLPKDRFSAERLKGVDSTLKIQPAKLEDSAVYLCASSLSLWTANTGELFFGEGSRLTVL.

The sample holds many counts of this clonotype. Germline is not matched at one junction end, which may reflect a read error. The rearrangement joins TRBV5-3 to TRBJ2-7; 9 nucleotides match TRBD1. TRBV5-3 is an ORF, with its function uncertain. The CDR3 runs to 18 residues. The CDR3 spells CASSLSSSGTGGVYEQYF. CDR3 DNA sequence: TGTGCCAGCAGCTTGAGTTCTTCCGGTACAGGGGGCGTATACGAGCAGTACTTC.

This chain connects TRBV27 to TRBJ1-2, with 9 nucleotides matching TRBD1. Germline values: CDR1 MNHEY, CDR2 SMNVEV (reference sequence). The trim removed 6 bases at V and 7 bases at J, leaving 6 bases unmatched. This CDR3 has 13 residues. CDR3 DNA sequence: TGTGCCAGCAGCCCTACAGGGGGCCGTGGCTACACCTTC. Translated, it gives CASSPTGGRGYTF.

This clonotype was detected many times. The chain couples TRBV24-1 to TRBJ2-3, with unresolved D. CDR1 is KGHDR and CDR2 is SFDVKD in the germline V gene. Trimming removed 4 bases from V and 2 bases from J, with 9 bases in between. The CDR3 sequence is 14 residues long. The CDR3 DNA sequence: TGTGCCACCAGTGACCCAGGCCTCACAGATACGCAGTATTTT. It codes for CATSDPGLTDTQYF.

The rearrangement links TRBV29-1 to TRBJ1-2, with a tentative D call TRBD1 (5 bases). The CDR3 is 14 amino acids. Germline assignment: CDR1 SQVTM and CDR2 ANQGSEA. Trimming took 4 bases from V and 0 from J, leaving 12 bases between them. The CDR3 protein is CSVAGGPSNYGYTF. The DNA for the CDR3 is TGCAGCGTTGCGGGGGGTCCCTCTAACTATGGCTACACCTTC.

About this clonotype itself: A junction boundary mismatches the germline segment, possibly from a read error. The DNA for the CDR3 is TGTGCCATCAGTGACGTCATCAGCACAGATACGCGGTATTTT. It codes for CAISDVISTDTRYF. The J gene is TRBJ2-3, the V gene TRBV10-3; D is undetermined. The CDR3 covers 14 residues. Per the germline V gene, CDR1 is ENHRY and CDR2 is SYGVKD.

This clonotype was picked up many times. The chain employs TRBV29-1 and TRBJ2-7; D unresolved. The CDR3 loop spans 12 amino acids. V was clipped by 4 bases and J by 3 bases, with 10 bases between them. Germline values: CDR1 SQVTM, CDR2 ANQGSEA. The CDR3 DNA reads TGCAGCGTTGTCGGCAGTCTCTACGAGCAGTACTTC. This translates into CSVVGSLYEQYF.

As to this clonotype: A read error may account for a junction end that differs from germline. V is TRBV5-1 and J is TRBJ1-3; 7 bases fit TRBD1. Germline CDR1 and CDR2: SGHRS and YFSETQ. This CDR3 has 15 amino acids. The CDR3 protein is CDSSLEGASGNTIYF. The CDR3 bases are TGCGACAGCAGCTTGGAGGGGGCTTCTGGAAACACCATATATTTT.

About this clonotype itself: Its ends do not fully match the called genes, so a read error is possible. The rearrangement uses TRBV25-1 and TRBJ2-1; no clear D. This CDR3 has 16 amino acids. The germline gives CDR1 MGHDK, CDR2 SYGVNS. The CDR3 bases are TGTGCCTGCAGTGAAACTAAATCGGCCTTCTACAATGAGCAGTTCTTC. As protein: CACSETKSAFYNEQFF.

This clonotype was seen repeatedly, ten times or more. The chain is built from TRBV12-3 or TRBV12-4 and TRBJ2-3; 8 positions match TRBD2. The ends lost 0 bases at V and 4 bases at J; junction bases unmatched: 0. The CDR3 spans 14 residues. CDR3 in amino acids: CASSLAGLADTQYF. DNA for the CDR3: TGTGCCAGCAGTTTAGCGGGACTAGCAGATACGCAGTATTTT.

The chain employs TRBV13 and TRBJ2-3; perhaps TRBD1 as D (6 bases). Germline CDR1 and CDR2: PRHDT and FYEKMQ (reference sequence). This CDR3 is 16 amino acids long. V was pared by 5 bases and J by 2 bases, with 17 bases between. The CDR3 DNA sequence: TGTGCCAGCAGCCTTCGGGCAGGGGTCCCCACAGATACGCAGTATTTT. It codes for CASSLRAGVPTDTQYF.

In regard to this clonotype: This could be a read error, since a much larger clone is one nucleotide away. The chain recombines TRBV6-5 with TRBJ2-5, with D maybe TRBD2 (5 bases). Trimming left V 7 bases short and J 3 bases short, with 12 bases between. The germline gives CDR1 MNHEY, CDR2 SVGAGI. This CDR3 region has 13 residues. In DNA, the CDR3 is TGTGCCAGCAACTTCGGGGTAAAAGAGACCCAGTACTTC. Translated: CASNFGVKETQYF.